This entry lists 12 T cell receptor beta chains sequenced from one sample in a study of tissue T cells after allogeneic stem cell transplantation. Time point of the sample: mouse harvest day 14 after allogeneic transplant. The graft held 10^6 splenic CD5+ T cells and 10^7 T-cell-depleted bone marrow cells. Here immunoSEQ multiplex PCR was the method, and the copy in TCRdb shows in-frame clones only, minus some. The table lists about 3,000 clones, nearly 50% of them singletons. The sequenced sample consisted of lymph node tissue. The receptors stem from a female BALB/c mouse given C57BL/6 T cells with graft-versus-host disease after an allogeneic hematopoietic cell transplant.

This clone was seen a handful of times. Gene names follow the mouse nomenclature. Coverage ceases 1 residue before the CDR3 finishes, and the germline J gene fills in the end. The V and J genes are TRBV2 and TRBJ2-5; D could derive from TRBD1 or TRBD2 (6 bases each). The CDR3 totals 14 residues. V was clipped by 1 base and J by 2 bases, with 7 bases between them. Germline CDR1 reads LGHNA; CDR2 reads YSYQKL. The sequenced CDR3 bases are TGTGCCAGCAGCCAAGGGGGGCTCCAAGACACCCAGTAC. It yields the protein CASSQGGLQDTQY. In full, the CDR3 reads CASSQGGLQDTQYF.

Note on this clone: Genes and germline come from the mouse. Read sequence stops 1 residue before the CDR3 end, and the germline J gene provides the missing end. This rearrangement joins TRBV23 to TRBJ2-5; TRBD1, the table's D call, lacks a check against the DNA. The CDR3 is made up of 15 amino acids. Germline values: CDR1 KGHTA, CDR2 FQNQQP. Incomplete CDR3 DNA: TGCTCCAGCAGTCAATCGGGGGACAGGGGGAACACCCAGTAC. This translates into CSSSQSGDRGNTQY. The whole CDR3 protein is CSSSQSGDRGNTQYF.

Concerning this clone: Here the gene names and germline are mouse. The read terminates 1 residue ahead of where the CDR3 ends, so the germline J gene completes it. The chain employs TRBV4 and TRBJ1-6; D gene ambiguous. TRBJ1-6 is classed as an ORF, of uncertain function. The CDR3 totals 16 residues. V was shortened by 3 bases and J by 0 bases, with 9 bases between the two germline ends. CDR1 and CDR2 from the germline V gene are LGHDT and YNNKQL (reference sequence). This chain's CDR3 is CASSYQRASYNSPLYF. The part of the CDR3 DNA that was read is TGTGCCAGCAGCTATCAGAGGGCTTCCTATAATTCGCCCCTCTAC.

Only a few counts were recorded for this clone. Genes here carry mouse names. The CDR3 region is CASRLDWGSYEQYF. The covered CDR3 bases are TGTGCCAGCAGGCTCGACTGGGGCTCCTATGAACAGTAC. The chain links TRBV19 to TRBJ2-7, with TRBD2 matching 8 bases. The sequenced fragment ends 1 residue before the CDR3 boundary, so the rest is inferred from the germline J gene. V shed 5 bases, J shed 0 bases, and the junction held 4 bases outside the gene matches. Germline lookup yields CDR1 FNHDT and CDR2 SITEND (reference sequence). The CDR3 spans 14 residues.

About this clone itself: Gene names denote mouse genes. The DNA ends 1 residue before the CDR3 does, and the rest of the CDR3 is filled in from the germline J gene. The chain links TRBV26 to TRBJ2-5, with 7 bases aligning to TRBD1. V shed 4 bases and J 2 bases; nucleotides not matched to a gene: 3. The germline V gene encodes CDR1 KGHPV and CDR2 FQNQEV (reference sequence). The CDR3 extends over 14 amino acids. The part of the CDR3 DNA that was read is TGTGCCAGCAGTCGTCCAGGGGGCCAAGACACCCAGTAC. Translating gives CASSRPGGQDTQY. Given in full, the CDR3 is CASSRPGGQDTQYF.

About this clone itself: The germline and genes are mouse ones. The read comes to an end 1 residue before the CDR3 does, leaving the germline J gene to fill in the end. This chain connects TRBV24 to TRBJ2-2; D gene uncertain. Trimming left V 3 bases short and J 6 bases short, with 5 bases between. This CDR3 is built from 12 residues. Germline CDR1 KGHTA, CDR2 FRNEEI. Incomplete CDR3 DNA: TGTGCCAGCAGTCTCCAGCCCGGGCAGCTCTAC. Amino acids: CASSLQPGQLY. The complete CDR3 protein is CASSLQPGQLYF.

This clone appeared once. The genes and germline here are from mouse. Incomplete CDR3 DNA: TGTGCCAGCGGTGCCCCGGGACAGGGGGACACCCAGTAC. Translated, it gives CASGAPGQGDTQY. In full, the CDR3 reads CASGAPGQGDTQYF. The chain carries TRBV13-2 and TRBJ2-5, with 10 bases lining up with TRBD1. The read is 1 residue too short to cover the CDR3 end, so that end is filled in from the germline J gene. V shed 3 bases and J 6 bases; nucleotides not matched to a gene: 4. Germline CDR1 reads NNHNN; CDR2 reads SYGAGS (reference sequence). The CDR3 length is 14 residues.

In regard to this clone: Germline and genes here are mouse. The CDR3 end is not reached by the read, which stops 1 residue before it; the germline J gene fills it in. V is TRBV12-1 and J is TRBJ2-5; 14 bases fit TRBD2. Germline-derived CDR1 and CDR2 are SGHSN and HYEKVE. V was clipped by 0 bases and J by 1 base; unmatched bases: 8. CDR3 length equals 19 residues. CDR3 DNA, as far as it was read: TGTGCCAGCTCTCTCGAAGGGACTGGGGGGGCGCATGACCAAGACACCCAGTAC. Amino acids: CASSLEGTGGAHDQDTQY. The entire CDR3 protein reads CASSLEGTGGAHDQDTQYF. Full variable domain (remainder filled in from reference TRBV12-1 and TRBJ2-5): DSGVVQSPRHIIKEKGGRSVLTCIPISGHSNVVWYQQTLGKELKFLIQHYEKVERDKGFLPSRFSVQQFDDYHSEMNMSALELEDSAMYFCASSLEGTGGAHDQDTQYFGPGTRLLVL.

Comments on this clone: Any gene name here is a mouse gene name. The observed sequence ends 1 residue before the CDR3 terminus, with the missing tail filled in from the germline J gene. This rearrangement joins TRBV16 to TRBJ1-1, with D perhaps matching TRBD1 (6 bases). The V end lost 0 bases, the J end lost 4 bases, and 6 bases lay between the germline ends. Germline CDR1 SGHSA, CDR2 FRNQAP. CDR3 size: 13 residues. This chain's CDR3 is CASSLEGGTEVFF. The covered CDR3 bases are TGTGCAAGCAGCTTAGAAGGGGGCACAGAAGTCTTC.

Remarks on this clone: Gene names denote mouse genes. The CDR3 end is not reached by the read, which stops 1 residue before it; the germline J gene fills it in. V and J are TRBV12-1 and TRBJ2-2; D is undetermined. V was pared by 4 bases and J by 0 bases, with 8 bases between. This CDR3 region has 14 residues. The V gene's germline CDR1 is SGHSN and CDR2 HYEKVE. CDR3: CASSLQSNTGQLYF. The sequenced CDR3 bases are TGTGCCAGCTCCCTACAGTCAAACACCGGGCAGCTCTAC. Supplemented by reference TRBV12-1 and TRBJ2-2, the full variable domain reads DSGVVQSPRHIIKEKGGRSVLTCIPISGHSNVVWYQQTLGKELKFLIQHYEKVERDKGFLPSRFSVQQFDDYHSEMNMSALELEDSAMYFCASSLQSNTGQLYFGEGSKLTVL.

Regarding this clone: The genes are named according to mouse. The read is 1 residue too short to cover the CDR3 end, so that end is filled in from the germline J gene. The chain uses TRBV12-1 and TRBJ2-7; D possibly corresponds to TRBD2 (6 bases). CDR1 is SGHSN and CDR2 is HYEKVE in the germline V gene. The CDR3 has 11 amino acids. Trimming took 0 bases from V and 7 from J, leaving 6 bases between them. CDR3 residues: CASSLDWEQYF. The part of the CDR3 DNA that was read is TGTGCCAGCTCTCTCGACTGGGAACAGTAC.

This clone was seen only a few times. Mouse gene names and germline throughout. The read halts 1 residue ahead of the CDR3 end, with the missing end drawn from the germline J gene. This sequence joins TRBV3 and TRBJ2-7, with D tentatively TRBD1 or TRBD2 (5 bases each). The CDR3 spans 14 residues. Deletions cut 0 bases from V and 0 bases from J, with 6 bases between. Germline loops: CDR1 SNHLY, CDR2 FYNGKV (reference sequence). Partial CDR3 DNA: TGTGCCAGCAGCTTAGCCGGGGGCTCCTATGAACAGTAC. Encoded protein: CASSLAGGSYEQY. In full, the CDR3 is CASSLAGGSYEQYF.